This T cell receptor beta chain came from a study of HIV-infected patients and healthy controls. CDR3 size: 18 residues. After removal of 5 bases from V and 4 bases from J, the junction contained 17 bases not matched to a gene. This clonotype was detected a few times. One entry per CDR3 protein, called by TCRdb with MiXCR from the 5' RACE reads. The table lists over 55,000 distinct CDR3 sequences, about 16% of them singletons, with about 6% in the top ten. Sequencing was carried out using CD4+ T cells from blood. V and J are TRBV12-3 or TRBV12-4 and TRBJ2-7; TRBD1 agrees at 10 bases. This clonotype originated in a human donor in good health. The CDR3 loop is CASSLNEGTGVGRYEQYF. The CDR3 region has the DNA TGTGCCAGCAGTCTTAACGAAGGGACAGGGGTCGGAAGATACGAGCAGTACTTC.